This TCR beta chain was identified during a study of cytomegalovirus exposure and HLA in healthy donors. PCR used 60 Vbeta primers and 13 Jbeta primers. The protocol was immunoSEQ multiplex PCR, while the TCRdb copy is restricted to in-frame clones and leaves out a portion. The sample lists 95,000 to 150,000 clones, 81% occurring once. This clonotype originated in a man aged 18 to 30 in good health and CMV-seronegative. The sample consisted of PBMCs.

In DNA, the CDR3 is TGTGCCAGTAGTCCCCCCTGGGGGGGCACTGAAGCTTTCTTT. This gives the protein CASSPPWGGTEAFF. The chain recombines TRBV19 with TRBJ1-1; the D gene is possibly TRBD1 (5 bases). With 5 bases removed from V and 4 bases from J, the gap between germline ends came to 14 bases. Germline V gene data show CDR1 as LNHDA and CDR2 as SQIVND (reference sequence). The CDR3 consists of 14 residues.